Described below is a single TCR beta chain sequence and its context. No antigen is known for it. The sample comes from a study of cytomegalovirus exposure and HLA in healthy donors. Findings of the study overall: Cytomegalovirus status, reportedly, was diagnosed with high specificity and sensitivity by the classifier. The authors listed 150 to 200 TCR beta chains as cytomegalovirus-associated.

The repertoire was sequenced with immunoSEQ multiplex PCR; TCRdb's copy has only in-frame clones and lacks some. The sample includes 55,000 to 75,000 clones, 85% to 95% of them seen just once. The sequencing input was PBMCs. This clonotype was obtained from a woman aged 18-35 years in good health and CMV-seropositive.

The CDR3 sequence is CASSLDRRGSTDTQYF. CDR3 nucleotides: TGTGCCAGCAGCTTAGACCGGCGGGGTAGCACAGATACGCAGTATTTT. V usage is TRBV11-1 and J usage is TRBJ2-3; a weak D match, TRBD2 (6 bases). Germline V lookup: CDR1 SGHAT, CDR2 FQDESV (reference sequence). This CDR3 spans 16 amino acids. V was shortened by 1 base and J by 0 bases, with 11 bases between the two germline ends.